The clone carrying this T cell receptor (beta chain) was seen at least ten times. Its specificity is not known. The sample belongs to a study of CD8 T cells in ankylosing spondylitis. For TCR beta, libraries came from quantitative 5'-RACE with molecular barcodes. TCRdb analysed the 5' RACE reads with MiXCR anew, one entry per CDR3 protein. The table has some 15,000 distinct CDR3 sequences, approximately 8.4% seen once. Overall study results and limits: Earlier reports found some motif variants in synovial fluid and blood in reactive arthritis. Reportedly, significant enrichment of disease-linked clones occurred in matched ankylosing spondylitis synovial fluid.

This CDR3 comprises 16 residues. The V gene's germline CDR1 is MDHEN and CDR2 SYDVKM. V was trimmed by 6 bases and J by 0 bases, leaving 14 bases between them. Source material: blood. This chain links TRBV28 with TRBJ2-2; the D gene is possibly TRBD2 (5 bases). The TCR originated in a male donor with ankylosing spondylitis or in good health (not recorded which). CDR3 residues: CASSLTGISNTGELFF. CDR3 DNA: TGTGCCAGCAGCCTTACCGGGATATCGAACACCGGGGAGCTGTTTTTT.